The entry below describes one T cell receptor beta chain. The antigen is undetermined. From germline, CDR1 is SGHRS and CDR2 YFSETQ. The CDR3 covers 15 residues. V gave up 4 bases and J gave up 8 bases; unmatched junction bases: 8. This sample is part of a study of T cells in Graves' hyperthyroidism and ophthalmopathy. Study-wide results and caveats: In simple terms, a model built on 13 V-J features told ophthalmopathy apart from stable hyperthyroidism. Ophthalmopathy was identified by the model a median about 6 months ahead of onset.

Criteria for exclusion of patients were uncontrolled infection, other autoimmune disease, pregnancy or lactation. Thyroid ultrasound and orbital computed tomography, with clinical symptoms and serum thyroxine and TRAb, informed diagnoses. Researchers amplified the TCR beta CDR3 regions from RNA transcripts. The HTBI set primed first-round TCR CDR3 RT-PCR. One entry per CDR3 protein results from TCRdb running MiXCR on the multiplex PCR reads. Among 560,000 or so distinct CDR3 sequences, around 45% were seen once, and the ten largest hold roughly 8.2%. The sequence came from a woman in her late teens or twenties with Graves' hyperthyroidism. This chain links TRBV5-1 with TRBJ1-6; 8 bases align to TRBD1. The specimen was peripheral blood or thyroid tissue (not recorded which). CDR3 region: CASSPSTGADSPLHF. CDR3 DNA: TGCGCCAGCAGCCCTTCGACAGGGGCGGATTCACCCCTCCACTTT.